This T cell receptor beta chain stems from a study of T cell responses to AZD1222 COVID-19 vaccine (dated by TCRdb to the early 2020s). For context, the study as a whole: AZD1222 recipients given second doses at about 4 weeks or at about 12 weeks were pooled, since spike-specific TCR depth and breadth were not found to differ between the two schedules. Trial participants were enrolled by age into subgroups of 18-55, 56-69 and 70-plus years, and around 140, 26 and 57 TCR-sequenced participants, respectively, were included in these subgroups. A total of about 230 trial participants underwent TCR sequencing, of whom approximately 210 received two doses of AZD1222 and some 25 received two doses of the MenACWY control vaccine.

Comments on this clone: Its antigen remains unidentified. Base qualities are missing; no much larger clone stands one base away.

CDR1 and CDR2 are drawn from the germline V gene: MNHEY, SVGAGI. Taken from cysteine to phenylalanine, the CDR3 has 14 residues. The sequence is cut down to CDR3 DNA, 42 bases in frame from base 1. After removal of 6 bases from V and 5 bases from J, the junction retains 5 bases not matched to a gene. In the paper's terms, the time point label means: baseline before first vaccination. Vaccinee samples were obtained from the UK trials COV001 and COV002, which included a single-blind randomized controlled phase 2/3 trial of AZD1222 (ChAdOx1 nCoV-19) in healthy adults. For TCRbeta chain sequencing, PBMC samples from trial participants were taken at day 0 and at day 28 after the second dose. Study-wide conclusions, independent of this receptor: A significant rise in spike-specific TCR breadth and depth was observed after two AZD1222 doses relative to day 0 and relative to MenACWY recipients. Epitopes outside the regions mutated in the B.1.351 and B.1.1.7 variants were reportedly recognized by nearly half of the unique spike-specific TCRs. The whole spike protein was spanned by vaccine-associated CD4 TCRs, and dominant responses were seen in regions 160-218 and 743-854. Most participants were white British and females outnumbered males, and the authors suggested that clonal diversity may have been underestimated. Only five or six AZD1222 recipients were SARS-CoV-2 seropositive at baseline, limiting conclusions about previously exposed vaccinees. The 56-69-year group was small, and its depth increase did not reach significance, likely because of low power. Because no day 14 peak-response samples were available, the repertoires could be characterized only after the peak T cell response.

The CDR3 regions of human TCRbeta chains were analyzed by immunosequencing. As for the original processing: TCRs in the repertoires were matched against a reference library of SARS-CoV-2-specific TCRs that had been generated with the MIRA antigen-specificity platform. Breadth meant the fraction of unique TCRs that were SARS-CoV-2-associated, whereas depth meant the fraction of total T cells that were SARS-CoV-2-associated. Each spike-specific TCR was assigned to its reactive spike region and to a CD4 or CD8 class using the MIRA data. Log10-transformed breadth and depth values were compared by one-way ANOVA with Sidak's multiple comparisons tests. TCRdb limited this immuneACCESS table to in-frame rearrangements with V and J called. A share of clones is missing; checked studies link under half to unresolved V genes, and the rest is unexplained. The V and J calls and clone size are taken from that table; D and trimming were inferred from the DNA. Within this sample are roughly 130,000 clones, with 70% to 90% of them counted one time only. The ten largest make up 1.5% to 2% of the sample.

The starting material was peripheral blood, obtained on day 0 of AZD1222 vaccination. This TCR came from an adult in good health. The chain couples TRBV6-5 to TRBJ2-1; TRBD2 aligns with 9 central bases. Here is the DNA: TGTGCCAGCAGGGTTAGCGGGAGTCACAATGAGCAGTTCTTC. Translated, it gives CASRVSGSHNEQFF.